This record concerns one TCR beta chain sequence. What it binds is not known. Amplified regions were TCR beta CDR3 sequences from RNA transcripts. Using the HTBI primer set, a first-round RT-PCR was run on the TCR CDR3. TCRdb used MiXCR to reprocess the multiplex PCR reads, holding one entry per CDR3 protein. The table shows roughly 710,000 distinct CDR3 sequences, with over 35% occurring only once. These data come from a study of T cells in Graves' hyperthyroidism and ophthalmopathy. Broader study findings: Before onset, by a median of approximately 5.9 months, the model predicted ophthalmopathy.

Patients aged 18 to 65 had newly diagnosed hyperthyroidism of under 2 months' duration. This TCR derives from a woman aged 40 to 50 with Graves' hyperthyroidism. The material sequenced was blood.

For the CDR3, the DNA is TGTGCCATCACGCGAGCTTTTACTATGAACACTGAAGCTTTCTTT. Translation: CAITRAFTMNTEAFF. This sequence joins TRBV10-3 and TRBJ1-1; D uncertain. The germline gives CDR1 ENHRY, CDR2 SYGVKD. V was clipped by 7 bases and J by 0 bases, with 15 bases between them. This CDR3 spans 15 amino acids.